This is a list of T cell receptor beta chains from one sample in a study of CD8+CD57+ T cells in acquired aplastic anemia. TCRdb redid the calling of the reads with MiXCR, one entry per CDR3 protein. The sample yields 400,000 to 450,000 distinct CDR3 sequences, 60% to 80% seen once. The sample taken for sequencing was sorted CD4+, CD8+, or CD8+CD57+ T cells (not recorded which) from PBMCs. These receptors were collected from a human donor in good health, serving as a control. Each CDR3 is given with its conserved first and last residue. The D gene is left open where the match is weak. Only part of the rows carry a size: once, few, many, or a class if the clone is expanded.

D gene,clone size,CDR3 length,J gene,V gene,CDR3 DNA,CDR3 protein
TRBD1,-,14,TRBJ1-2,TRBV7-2,TGTGCCAGCAGCCGAATGGGACAGGGGGGGCGGATACGCTTC,CASSRMGQGGRIRF
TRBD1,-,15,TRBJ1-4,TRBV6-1,TGTGCCAGCAGTCCGACAGGGGTGACTAATGAAAAACTGTTTTTT,CASSPTGVTNEKLFF
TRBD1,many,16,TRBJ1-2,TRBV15,TGTGCCACCAGCAGACCGGGACAGGGGTTTGACTATGGCTACACCTTC,CATSRPGQGFDYGYTF
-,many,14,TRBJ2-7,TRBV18,TGTGCCAGCTCCCCCCCAGGGAGTGGTTACGAGCAGTACTTC,CASSPPGSGYEQYF
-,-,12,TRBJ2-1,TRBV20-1,TGCAGTGCTAGGACTGTCGTGGATGAGCAGTTCTTC,CSARTVVDEQFF
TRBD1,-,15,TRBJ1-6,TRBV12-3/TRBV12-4,TGTGCCAGCAGCACGGCCCCAGGGGGTAATTCACCCCTCCACTTT,CASSTAPGGNSPLHF
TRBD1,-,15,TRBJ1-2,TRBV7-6,TGTGCCAGCAGCGACAGGGGGGCCAAGGAGACAGGGTACACCTTC,CASSDRGAKETGYTF
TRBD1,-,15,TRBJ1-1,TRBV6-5,TGTGCCATCAGTATCCCGGGACAGGGGAGCACTGAAGCTTTCTTT,CAISIPGQGSTEAFF
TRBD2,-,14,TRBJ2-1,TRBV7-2,TGTGCCAGCAGCCCCGGGACTAGCGGGGGGGAGCAGCACTTC,CASSPGTSGGEQHF
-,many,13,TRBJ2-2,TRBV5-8,TGTGCCAGCAGCTTGGCCGGTTTTCGGGAGCTGTTTTTT,CASSLAGFRELFF
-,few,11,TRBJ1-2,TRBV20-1,TGCAGTGCTAGACTTATGGGAGGCTACACCTTC,CSARLMGGYTF
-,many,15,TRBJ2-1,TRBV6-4,TGTGCCAGCAGTCGGTATGGGGTGATGGCGAATGAGCAGTTCTTC,CASSRYGVMANEQFF
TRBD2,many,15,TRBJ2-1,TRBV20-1,TGCAGTGCTCTCACCGGACTAGCGGGGGACAATGAGCAGTTCTTC,CSALTGLAGDNEQFF
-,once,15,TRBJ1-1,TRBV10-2,TGCGCCATCAGTGAGTCGTCTTACATGAACACTGATACTTTCTTT,CAISESSYMNTDTFF
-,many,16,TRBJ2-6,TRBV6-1,TGTGCCAGCAGTGCGGCTAGGGACTCTGGGGCCAACGTCCTGACTTTC,CASSAARDSGANVLTF
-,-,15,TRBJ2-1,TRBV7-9,TGTGCCAGCAGCTTAGGGGCAAATAATTCACCCCTCCACTTCTTC,CASSLGANNSPLHFF
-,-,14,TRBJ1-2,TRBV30,TGTGCCTGGAGTGTTGTACAGGGCCGTACAGGCTACACCTTC,CAWSVVQGRTGYTF
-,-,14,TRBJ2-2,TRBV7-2,TGTGCCAGCAGCTTAGCCCTCTCCAGGGCGCAAGAGACCTTT,CASSLALSRAQETF
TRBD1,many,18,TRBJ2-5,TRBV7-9,TGTGCCAGCAGCTTAGACCGGCCCCGGGACAGACATCAAGAGACCCAGTACTTC,CASSLDRPRDRHQETQYF
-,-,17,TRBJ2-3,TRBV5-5,TGTGCCAGCAGCACCGGAAACACGGGGAGATTCACAGATACGCAGTATTTT,CASSTGNTGRFTDTQYF
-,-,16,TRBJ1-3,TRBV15,TGTGCCACCAGCAGAGCTGGTGCAAGCTCTGGAAACACCATATATTTT,CATSRAGASSGNTIYF
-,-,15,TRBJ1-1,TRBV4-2,TGTGCCAGCAGCCTCCCAGCGGGGGGGGCTCGTGAAGCTTTCTTT,CASSLPAGGAREAFF
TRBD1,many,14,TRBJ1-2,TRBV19,TGTGCCAGTAGTCCCGGGACAGGGTCTAATGGCTACACCTTC,CASSPGTGSNGYTF
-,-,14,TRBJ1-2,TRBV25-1,TGTGCCAGCAGTGCGGACGGGGTTATGGTTGGCTACACCTTC,CASSADGVMVGYTF
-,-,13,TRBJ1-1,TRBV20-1,TGCAGTGCCGGAAGACCACAGGGATACGAAGCTTTCTTT,CSAGRPQGYEAFF
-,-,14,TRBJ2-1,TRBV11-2,TGTGCCAGCAGCTTCCAAGACACCCGGCATGAGCAGTTCTTC,CASSFQDTRHEQFF
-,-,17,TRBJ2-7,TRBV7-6,TGTGCCAGCAGCTTAAAAGGGTACCCAATTGAGTCCGACGAGCAGTACTTC,CASSLKGYPIESDEQYF
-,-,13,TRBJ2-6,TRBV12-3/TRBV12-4,TGTGCCAGCAGTGCCACTGGGGCCAACGTCCTGACTTTC,CASSATGANVLTF
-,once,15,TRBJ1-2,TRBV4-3,TGCGCCTGCAGTGTACTACAGTTCACTAACTATGGCTACACCTTC,CACSVLQFTNYGYTF
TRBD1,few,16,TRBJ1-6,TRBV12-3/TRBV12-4,TGTGCCAGCAGTGATGGGAGACAGGGGGCGCGCTCACCCCTCCACTTT,CASSDGRQGARSPLHF
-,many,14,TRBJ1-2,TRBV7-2,TGTGCCAGCAGCCCTACCAGAGAAAACTATGGCTACACCTTC,CASSPTRENYGYTF
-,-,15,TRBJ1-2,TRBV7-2,TGTGCCAGCAGCTTAGTTCCCGGACTGGCCTATGGCTACACCTTC,CASSLVPGLAYGYTF
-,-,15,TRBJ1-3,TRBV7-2,TGTGCCAGCAGCTTGGACACACGGCGAGAAAACACCATATATTTT,CASSLDTRRENTIYF